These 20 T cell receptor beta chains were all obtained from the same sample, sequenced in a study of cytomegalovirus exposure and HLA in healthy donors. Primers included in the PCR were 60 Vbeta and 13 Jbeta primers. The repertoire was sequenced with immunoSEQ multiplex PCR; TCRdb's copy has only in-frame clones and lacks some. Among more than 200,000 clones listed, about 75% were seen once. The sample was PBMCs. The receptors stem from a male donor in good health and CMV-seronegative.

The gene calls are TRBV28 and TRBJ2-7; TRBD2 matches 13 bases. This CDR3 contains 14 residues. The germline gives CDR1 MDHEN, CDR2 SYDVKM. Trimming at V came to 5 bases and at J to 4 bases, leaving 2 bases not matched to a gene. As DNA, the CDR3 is TGTGCCAGCAGTAAGGGACTAGCGGGGTACGAGCAGTACTTC. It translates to CASSKGLAGYEQYF.

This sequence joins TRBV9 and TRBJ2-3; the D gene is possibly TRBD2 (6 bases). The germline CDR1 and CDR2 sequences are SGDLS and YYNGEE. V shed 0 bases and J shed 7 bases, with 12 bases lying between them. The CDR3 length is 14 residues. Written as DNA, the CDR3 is TGTGCCAGCAGCGTAGACGGGGGAGAGAATACGCAGTATTTT. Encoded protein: CASSVDGGENTQYF.

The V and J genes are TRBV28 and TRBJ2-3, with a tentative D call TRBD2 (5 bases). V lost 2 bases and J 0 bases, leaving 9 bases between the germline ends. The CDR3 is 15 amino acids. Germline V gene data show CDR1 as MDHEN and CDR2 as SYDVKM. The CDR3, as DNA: TGTGCCAGCAGTTTACCAGCGGCCAGCACAGATACGCAGTATTTT. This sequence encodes CASSLPAASTDTQYF.

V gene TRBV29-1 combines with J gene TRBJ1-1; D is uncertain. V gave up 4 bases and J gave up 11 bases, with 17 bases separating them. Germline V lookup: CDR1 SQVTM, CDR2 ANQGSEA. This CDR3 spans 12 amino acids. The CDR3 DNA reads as TGCAGCGTTGCCGGGCCCCGAGGAGGGGCTTTCTTT. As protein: CSVAGPRGGAFF.

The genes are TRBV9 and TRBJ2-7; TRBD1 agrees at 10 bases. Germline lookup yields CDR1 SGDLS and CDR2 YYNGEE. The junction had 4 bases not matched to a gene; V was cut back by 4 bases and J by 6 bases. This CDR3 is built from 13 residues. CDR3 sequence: CASSPRDRGEQYF. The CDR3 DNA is TGTGCCAGCAGCCCCCGGGACAGGGGCGAGCAGTACTTC.

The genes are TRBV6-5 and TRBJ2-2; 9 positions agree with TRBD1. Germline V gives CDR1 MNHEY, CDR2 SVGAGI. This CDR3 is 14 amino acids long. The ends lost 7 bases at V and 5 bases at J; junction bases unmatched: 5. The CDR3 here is CASNRDRETGELFF. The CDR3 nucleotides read TGTGCCAGCAATCGGGACAGGGAAACCGGGGAGCTGTTTTTT.

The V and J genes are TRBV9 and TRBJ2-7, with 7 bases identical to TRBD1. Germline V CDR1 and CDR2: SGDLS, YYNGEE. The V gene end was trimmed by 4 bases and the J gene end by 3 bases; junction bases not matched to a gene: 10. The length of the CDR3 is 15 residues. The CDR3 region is CASSSQPDRDYEQYF. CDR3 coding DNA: TGTGCCAGCAGCTCCCAACCAGACAGGGACTACGAGCAGTACTTC.

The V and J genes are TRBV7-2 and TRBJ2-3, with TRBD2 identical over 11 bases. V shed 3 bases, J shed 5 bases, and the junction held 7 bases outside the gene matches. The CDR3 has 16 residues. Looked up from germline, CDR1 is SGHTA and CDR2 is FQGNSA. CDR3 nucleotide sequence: TGTGCCAGCAGCTTCCTTAGCGGGGGGGTGGGAGATACGCAGTATTTT. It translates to CASSFLSGGVGDTQYF. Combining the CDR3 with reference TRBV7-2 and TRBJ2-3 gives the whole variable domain GAGVSQSPSNKVTEKGKDVELRCDPISGHTALYWYRQSLGQGLEFLIYFQGNSAPDKSGLPSDRFSAERTGGSVSTLTIQRTQQEDSAVYLCASSFLSGGVGDTQYFGPGTRLTVL.

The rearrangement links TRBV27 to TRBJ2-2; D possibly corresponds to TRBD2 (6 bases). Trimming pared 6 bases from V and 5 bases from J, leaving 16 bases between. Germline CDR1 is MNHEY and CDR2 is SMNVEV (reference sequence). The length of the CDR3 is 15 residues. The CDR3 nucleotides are TGTGCCAGCAGGATCGGGACCGCGGGAACCGGGGAGCTGTTTTTT. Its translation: CASRIGTAGTGELFF.

CDR3 DNA: TGTGCCAGCAGCTTATCTAGCGGGGCGACAGATACGCAGTATTTT. It specifies CASSLSSGATDTQYF. V and J are TRBV11-2 and TRBJ2-3, with 9 bases identical to TRBD2. The CDR3 is made up of 15 amino acids. Germline lookup yields CDR1 SGHAT and CDR2 FQNNGV. With 2 bases clipped from V and 3 bases from J, the junction kept 3 bases outside the gene matches.

CDR3 protein: CASSSGQPNTEAFF. CDR3 nucleotides: TGTGCCAGCAGCTCGGGACAGCCAAACACTGAAGCTTTCTTT. The rearrangement links TRBV7-8 to TRBJ1-1; 7 bases are shared with TRBD1. This CDR3 is 14 amino acids long. In germline, CDR1 is SGHVS, CDR2 FQNEAQ. The V gene end was trimmed by 4 bases and the J gene end by 2 bases; junction bases not matched to a gene: 4.

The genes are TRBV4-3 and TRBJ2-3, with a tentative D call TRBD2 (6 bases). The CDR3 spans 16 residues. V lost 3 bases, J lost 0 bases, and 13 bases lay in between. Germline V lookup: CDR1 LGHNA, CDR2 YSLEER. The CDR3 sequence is CASSHSAGSSTDTQYF. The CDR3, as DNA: TGCGCCAGCAGCCATTCGGCGGGGTCTAGCACAGATACGCAGTATTTT.

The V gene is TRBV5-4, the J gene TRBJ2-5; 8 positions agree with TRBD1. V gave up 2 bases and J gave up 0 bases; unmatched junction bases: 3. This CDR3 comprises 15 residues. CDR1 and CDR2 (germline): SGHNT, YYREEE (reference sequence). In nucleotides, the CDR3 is TGTGCCAGCAGCTTCGACAGGGGCAACCAAGAGACCCAGTACTTC. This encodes CASSFDRGNQETQYF. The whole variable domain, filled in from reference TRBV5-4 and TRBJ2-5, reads ETGVTQSPTHLIKTRGQQVTLRCSSQSGHNTVSWYQQALGQGPQFIFQYYREEENGRGNFPPRFSGLQFPNYSSELNVNALELDDSALYLCASSFDRGNQETQYFGPGTRLLVL.

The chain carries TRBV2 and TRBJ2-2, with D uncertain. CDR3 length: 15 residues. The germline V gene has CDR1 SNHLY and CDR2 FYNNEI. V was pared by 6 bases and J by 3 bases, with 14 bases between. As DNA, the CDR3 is TGTGCCAGCAGATCCACTCCCTCGGACACCGGGGAGCTGTTTTTT. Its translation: CASRSTPSDTGELFF.

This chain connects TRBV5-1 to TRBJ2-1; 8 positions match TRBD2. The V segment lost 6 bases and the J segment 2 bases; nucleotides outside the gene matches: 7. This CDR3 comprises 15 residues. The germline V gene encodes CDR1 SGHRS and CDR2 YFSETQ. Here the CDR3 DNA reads TGCGCCAGCAACCTAGCGGGCCAAGCCTACAATGAGCAGTTCTTC. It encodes CASNLAGQAYNEQFF.

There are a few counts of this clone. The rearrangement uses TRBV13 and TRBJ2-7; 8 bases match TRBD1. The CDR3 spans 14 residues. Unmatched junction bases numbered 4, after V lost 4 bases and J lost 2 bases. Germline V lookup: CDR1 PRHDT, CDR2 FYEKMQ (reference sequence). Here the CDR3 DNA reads TGTGCCAGCAGCTCGACAGGGGCAACCTACGAGCAGTACTTC. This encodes CASSSTGATYEQYF.

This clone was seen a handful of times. CDR3 loop: CASSDTGDNEQFF. CDR3 DNA sequence: TGTGCCAGCAGTGATACAGGGGACAATGAGCAGTTCTTC. This rearrangement joins TRBV6-1 to TRBJ2-1; 7 bases map to TRBD1. With 3 bases clipped from V and 5 bases from J, the junction kept 1 base outside the gene matches. The CDR3 sequence is 13 residues long. Germline CDR1 is MNHNS and CDR2 is SASEGT.

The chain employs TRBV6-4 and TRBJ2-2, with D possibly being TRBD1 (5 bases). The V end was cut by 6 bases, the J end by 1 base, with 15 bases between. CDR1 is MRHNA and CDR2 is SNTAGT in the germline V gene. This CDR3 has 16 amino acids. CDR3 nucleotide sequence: TGTGCCAGCAGACTCAGGGTAACGCGGAACACCGGGGAGCTGTTTTTT. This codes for CASRLRVTRNTGELFF.

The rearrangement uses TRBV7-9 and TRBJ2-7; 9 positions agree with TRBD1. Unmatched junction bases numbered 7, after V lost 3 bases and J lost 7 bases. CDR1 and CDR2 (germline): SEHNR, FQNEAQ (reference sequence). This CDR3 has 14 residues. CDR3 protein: CASSFRTGASEQYF. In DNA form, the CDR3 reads TGTGCCAGCAGCTTCCGGACAGGGGCGAGTGAGCAGTACTTC. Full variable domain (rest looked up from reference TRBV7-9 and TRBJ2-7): DTGVSQNPRHKITKRGQNVTFRCDPISEHNRLYWYRQTLGQGPEFLTYFQNEAQLEKSRLLSDRFSAERPKGSFSTLEIQRTEQGDSAMYLCASSFRTGASEQYFGPGTRLTVT.

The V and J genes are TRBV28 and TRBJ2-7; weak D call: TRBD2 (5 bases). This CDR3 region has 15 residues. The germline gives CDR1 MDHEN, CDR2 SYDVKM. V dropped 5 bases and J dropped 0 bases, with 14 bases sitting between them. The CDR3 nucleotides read TGTGCCAGCAGTGGCCCCGGGCTAGCCTCCTACGAGCAGTACTTC. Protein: CASSGPGLASYEQYF.